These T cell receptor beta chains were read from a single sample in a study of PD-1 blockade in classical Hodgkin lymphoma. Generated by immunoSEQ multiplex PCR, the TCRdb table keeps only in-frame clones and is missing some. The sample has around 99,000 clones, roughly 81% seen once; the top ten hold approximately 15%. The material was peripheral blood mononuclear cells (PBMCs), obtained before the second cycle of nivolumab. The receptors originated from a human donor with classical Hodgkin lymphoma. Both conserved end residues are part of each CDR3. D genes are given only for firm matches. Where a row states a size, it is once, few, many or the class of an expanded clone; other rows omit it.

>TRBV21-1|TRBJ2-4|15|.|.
CASSKATLRFDIQYF
TGTGCCAGCAGCAAAGCGACGTTGCGTTTCGACATTCAGTACTTC
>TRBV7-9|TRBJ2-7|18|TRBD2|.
CASSPTRTSGRQSYEQYF
TGTGCCAGCAGCCCGACCCGGACTAGCGGGAGGCAGTCCTACGAGCAGTACTTC
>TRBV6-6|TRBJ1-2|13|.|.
CASSYSGDYGYTF
TGTGCCAGCAGTTACTCTGGCGACTATGGCTACACCTTC
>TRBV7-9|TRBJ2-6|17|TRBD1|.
CASSSSQGAVGANVLTF
TGTGCCAGCAGCTCGTCACAGGGGGCAGTTGGGGCCAACGTCCTGACTTTC
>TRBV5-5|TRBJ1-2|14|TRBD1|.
CASSLVAGGYGYTF
TGTGCCAGCAGCTTGGTAGCAGGGGGCTATGGCTACACCTTC
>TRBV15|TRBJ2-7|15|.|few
CATSRAGTVSYEQYF
TGTGCCACCAGCAGAGCCGGGACGGTCTCCTACGAGCAGTACTTC
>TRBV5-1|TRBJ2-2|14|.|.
CASSSGTPSGELFF
TGCGCCAGCAGCTCCGGGACTCCATCCGGGGAGCTGTTTTTT
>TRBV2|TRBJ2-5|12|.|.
CASRDNQETQYF
TGTGCCAGCAGGGACAACCAAGAGACCCAGTACTTC
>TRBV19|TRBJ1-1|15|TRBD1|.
CASSIQGAPNTEAFF
TGTGCCAGTAGTATCCAGGGGGCCCCGAACACTGAAGCTTTCTTT
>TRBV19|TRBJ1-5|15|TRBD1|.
CASMGQAPSNQPQHF
TGTGCCAGCATGGGACAGGCTCCATCCAATCAGCCCCAGCATTTT
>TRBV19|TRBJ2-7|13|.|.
CASRIAVGYEQYF
TGTGCCAGCCGGATAGCGGTAGGATACGAGCAGTACTTC
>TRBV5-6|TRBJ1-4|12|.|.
CASSFGWEKLFF
TGTGCCAGCAGCTTCGGGTGGGAAAAACTGTTTTTT
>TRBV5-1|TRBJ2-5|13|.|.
CASSLSPTETQYF
TGCGCCAGCAGCTTGTCTCCCACAGAGACCCAGTACTTC
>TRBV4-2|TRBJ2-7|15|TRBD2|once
CASSHRLAGSYEQYF
TGTGCCAGCAGCCACAGACTAGCGGGGTCCTACGAGCAGTACTTC
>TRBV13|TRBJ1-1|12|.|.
CASSLDNTEAFF
TGTGCCAGCAGCTTGGACAACACTGAAGCTTTCTTT
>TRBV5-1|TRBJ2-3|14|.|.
CASSLWGGSDTQYF
TGCGCCAGCAGCTTATGGGGTGGGTCAGATACGCAGTATTTT
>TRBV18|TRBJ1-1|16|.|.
CASSPPSLEPGTEAFF
TGTGCCAGCTCACCACCCTCTCTCGAACCGGGCACTGAAGCTTTCTTT
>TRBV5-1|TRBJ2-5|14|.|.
CASSFFGGEETQYF
TGCGCCAGCAGCTTCTTCGGGGGTGAAGAGACCCAGTACTTC
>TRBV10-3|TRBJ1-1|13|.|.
CATSPEENTEAFF
TGTGCCACCTCACCAGAGGAGAACACTGAAGCTTTCTTT
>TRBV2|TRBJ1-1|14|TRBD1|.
CASRAQGPGGEAFF
TGTGCCAGCAGGGCACAGGGGCCGGGGGGAGAAGCTTTCTTT
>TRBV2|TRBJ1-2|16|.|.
CASSANPSHLRGGYTF
TGTGCCAGCAGTGCTAACCCGAGCCACCTAAGGGGAGGCTACACCTTC
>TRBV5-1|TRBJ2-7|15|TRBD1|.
CASSLRQGISYEQYF
TGCGCCAGCAGCCTAAGACAGGGAATCTCCTACGAGCAGTACTTC
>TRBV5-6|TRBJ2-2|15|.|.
CASSLVGVGTGELFF
TGTGCCAGCAGCTTGGTAGGGGTGGGCACCGGGGAGCTGTTTTTT
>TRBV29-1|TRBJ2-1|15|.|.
CSVEVGGGSYNEQFF
TGCAGCGTTGAAGTTGGGGGAGGCTCCTACAATGAGCAGTTCTTC
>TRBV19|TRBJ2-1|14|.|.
CASNPIGAYNEQFF
TGTGCCAGTAACCCGATCGGGGCCTACAATGAGCAGTTCTTC
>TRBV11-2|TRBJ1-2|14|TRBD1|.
CASSPTGGRDGYTF
TGTGCCAGCAGCCCAACAGGGGGCCGGGATGGCTACACCTTC
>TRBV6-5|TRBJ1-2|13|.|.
CASTTSPNYGYTF
TGTGCCAGCACGACCAGCCCTAACTATGGCTACACCTTC
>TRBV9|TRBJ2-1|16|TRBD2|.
CASSVAPAGVGNEQFF
TGTGCCAGCAGCGTAGCTCCGGCGGGAGTGGGAAATGAGCAGTTCTTC
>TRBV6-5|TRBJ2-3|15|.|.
CASSWGVSSTDTQYF
TGTGCCAGCAGCTGGGGGGTTTCTAGCACAGATACGCAGTATTTT
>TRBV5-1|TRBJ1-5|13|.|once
CASSPSPSQPQHF
TGCGCCAGCAGCCCCTCCCCCAGTCAGCCCCAGCATTTT
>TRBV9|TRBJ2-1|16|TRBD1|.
CASSVGWDRAYNEQFF
TGTGCCAGCAGCGTAGGTTGGGACAGGGCGTACAATGAGCAGTTCTTC
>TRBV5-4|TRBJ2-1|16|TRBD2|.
CASSSGVLAGAGEQFF
TGTGCCAGCAGCTCGGGCGTTCTAGCGGGAGCTGGAGAGCAGTTCTTC
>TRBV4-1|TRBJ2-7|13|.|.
CASSQDRGAEQYF
TGCGCCAGCAGCCAAGATCGGGGGGCCGAGCAGTACTTC
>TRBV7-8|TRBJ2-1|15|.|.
CASSASGTPIGEQFF
TGTGCCAGCAGCGCCTCCGGGACACCCATAGGTGAGCAGTTCTTC
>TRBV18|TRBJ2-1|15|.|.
CASSPAGTIYNEQFF
TGTGCCAGCTCACCCGCAGGCACGATCTACAATGAGCAGTTCTTC
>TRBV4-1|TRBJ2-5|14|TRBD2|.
CASSLRLAGETQYF
TGCGCCAGCAGCCTCAGACTAGCAGGGGAGACCCAGTACTTC
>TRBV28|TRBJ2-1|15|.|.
CASSPPGPQRNEQFF
TGTGCCAGCAGTCCTCCGGGACCCCAGAGGAATGAGCAGTTCTTC
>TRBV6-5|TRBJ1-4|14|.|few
CASSSPGLNEKLFF
TGTGCCAGCAGTTCCCCAGGGCTGAATGAAAAACTGTTTTTT
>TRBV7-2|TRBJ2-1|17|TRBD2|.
CASRPRSGGVGYNEQFF
TGTGCCAGCAGACCCCGGTCGGGGGGAGTAGGGTACAATGAGCAGTTCTTC
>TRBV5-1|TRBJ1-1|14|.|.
CASSTQGGSTEAFF
TGCGCCAGCAGCACACAGGGTGGAAGCACTGAAGCTTTCTTT
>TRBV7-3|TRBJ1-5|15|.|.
CASSLSGANNQPQHF
TGTGCCAGCAGCTTATCGGGGGCGAATAATCAGCCCCAGCATTTT
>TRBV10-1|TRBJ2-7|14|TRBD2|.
CASSEASGPHEQYF
TGCGCCAGCAGTGAGGCTAGCGGGCCCCACGAGCAGTACTTC
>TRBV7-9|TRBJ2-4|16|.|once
CASSFTAGVSKNIQYF
TGTGCCAGCAGCTTTACGGCCGGGGTGAGCAAAAACATTCAGTACTTC
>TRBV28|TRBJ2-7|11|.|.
CASSLFYEQYF
TGTGCCAGCAGTTTATTCTACGAGCAGTACTTC
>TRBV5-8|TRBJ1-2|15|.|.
CASSLGQGRDYGYTF
TGTGCCAGCAGCTTGGGGCAGGGGCGCGACTATGGCTACACCTTC
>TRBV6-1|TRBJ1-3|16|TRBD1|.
CASSGDRGLAGNTIYF
TGTGCCAGCAGTGGAGACAGGGGGCTGGCTGGAAACACCATATATTTT
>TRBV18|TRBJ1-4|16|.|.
CASSSSTVGVDEKLFF
TGTGCCAGCTCATCTAGTACAGTGGGAGTTGATGAAAAACTGTTTTTT
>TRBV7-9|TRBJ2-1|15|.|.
CASSPWRSSYNEQFF
TGTGCCAGCAGCCCCTGGAGGAGCTCCTACAATGAGCAGTTCTTC
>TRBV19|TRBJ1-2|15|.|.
CASRSSGEGFYGYTF
TGTGCCAGTAGATCCTCGGGGGAGGGATTCTATGGCTACACCTTC
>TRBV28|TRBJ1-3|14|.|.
CASIPGRVGNTIYF
TGTGCCAGCATCCCTGGGAGGGTCGGAAACACCATATATTTT
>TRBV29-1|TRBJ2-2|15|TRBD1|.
CSVEGTAARTGELFF
TGCAGCGTCGAAGGGACAGCGGCTCGGACCGGGGAGCTGTTTTTT
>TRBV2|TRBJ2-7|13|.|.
CASGQWEREKQYF
TGTGCCAGCGGTCAGTGGGAGCGTGAAAAGCAGTACTTC
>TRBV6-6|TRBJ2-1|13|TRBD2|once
CASSTTSSGEQFF
TGTGCCAGCAGCACTACGTCTAGCGGTGAGCAGTTCTTC
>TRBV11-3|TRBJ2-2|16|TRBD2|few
CASSLVAGANTGELFF
TGTGCCAGCAGCTTAGTGGCGGGAGCGAACACCGGGGAGCTGTTTTTT
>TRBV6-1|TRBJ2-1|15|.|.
CASIYSASSYNEQFF
TGTGCCAGCATCTATAGCGCCTCCTCCTACAATGAGCAGTTCTTC